This TCR beta chain appears in the sequencing data of a study of blood T cell repertoires in COVID-19. TCRdb's copy holds only in-frame clones and misses some; the assay was immunoSEQ multiplex PCR. Among about 250,000 clones listed, about nine tenths were seen once. Recovered participants had two consecutive negative NP/OP PCR tests, healthcare professional clearance, or symptom resolution. The ends lost 5 bases at V and 7 bases at J; junction bases unmatched: 8. The CDR3 has 15 amino acids. The germline V gene encodes CDR1 SGDLS and CDR2 YYNGEE. This chain links TRBV9 with TRBJ2-2, with 10 bases identical to TRBD2. This clonotype was obtained from a man in his forties or fifties who had recovered from COVID-19. Sequencing was performed on PBMCs or T cells enriched from blood (not recorded which). The CDR3 DNA reads as TGTGCCAGCAGTCTTAGCGGGGGGCCAGTCGGGGAGCTGTTTTTT. Translated: CASSLSGGPVGELFF. Filled out from reference TRBV9 and TRBJ2-2, the complete variable domain reads DSGVTQTPKHLITATGQRVTLRCSPRSGDLSVYWYQQSLDQGLQFLIQYYNGEERAKGNILERFSAQQFPDLHSELNLSSLELGDSALYFCASSLSGGPVGELFFGEGSRLTVL.